A selection of T cell receptor beta chains follows, all from one sample in a study of blood T cell repertoires in COVID-19. The repertoire was sequenced with immunoSEQ multiplex PCR; TCRdb's copy has only in-frame clones and lacks some. The table has about 200,000 clones, about 88% seen once. The sample taken for sequencing was peripheral blood. The source of these receptors is a middle-aged woman who had recovered from COVID-19. Both conserved end residues are part of each CDR3. Fields, in order: J gene, clone size, D gene, V gene, CDR3 length, CDR3 protein, CDR3 DNA. D genes are given only for firm matches. Size values are once, few and many counts, or a class for expanded clones, and some rows have none.

J: TRBJ2-3; size: .; D: .; V: TRBV3-1/TRBV3-2; length: 12; CDR3: CASSRRTDTQYF; DNA: TGTGCCAGCAGCCGGAGGACAGATACGCAGTATTTT
J: TRBJ1-3; size: .; D: TRBD1; V: TRBV18; length: 16; CDR3: CASSPRQGAGGNTIYF; DNA: TGTGCCAGCTCACCACGACAGGGGGCCGGTGGAAACACCATATATTTT
J: TRBJ1-2; size: .; D: .; V: TRBV7-2; length: 12; CDR3: CASSSRGYGYTF; DNA: TGTGCCAGCAGCTCGCGGGGGTATGGCTACACCTTC
J: TRBJ1-1; size: .; D: .; V: TRBV19; length: 14; CDR3: CASSLLTGNTEAFF; DNA: TGTGCCAGTAGTTTATTGACGGGGAACACTGAAGCTTTCTTT
J: TRBJ1-6; size: .; D: TRBD1; V: TRBV12-3/TRBV12-4; length: 13; CDR3: CASSGTVNSPLHF; DNA: TGTGCCAGCAGTGGGACAGTCAATTCACCCCTCCACTTT
J: TRBJ2-3; size: .; D: .; V: TRBV4-1; length: 16; CDR3: CASSPSEHSPTDTQYF; DNA: TGCGCCAGCAGCCCCTCGGAACATAGCCCCACAGATACGCAGTATTTT
J: TRBJ2-7; size: .; D: TRBD1; V: TRBV27; length: 15; CDR3: CASSLSGQGAYEQYF; DNA: TGTGCCAGCAGTCTCTCCGGACAGGGTGCCTACGAGCAGTACTTC
J: TRBJ2-1; size: .; D: TRBD1; V: TRBV18; length: 15; CDR3: CASSPDRGEYNEQFF; DNA: TGTGCCAGCTCACCTGACAGGGGTGAATACAATGAGCAGTTCTTC
J: TRBJ1-3; size: once; D: TRBD1; V: TRBV9; length: 18; CDR3: CASSVGDRTLTSGNTIYF; DNA: TGTGCCAGCAGCGTAGGGGACAGGACCCTAACCTCTGGAAACACCATATATTTT
J: TRBJ2-7; size: few; D: .; V: TRBV7-9; length: 12; CDR3: CASSVGSYEQYF; DNA: TGTGCCAGCAGCGTAGGGAGTTACGAGCAGTACTTC
J: TRBJ2-3; size: .; D: .; V: TRBV21-1; length: 16; CDR3: CASSKRGTTFTDTQYF; DNA: TGTGCCAGCAGCAAACGAGGGACTACCTTCACAGATACGCAGTATTTT